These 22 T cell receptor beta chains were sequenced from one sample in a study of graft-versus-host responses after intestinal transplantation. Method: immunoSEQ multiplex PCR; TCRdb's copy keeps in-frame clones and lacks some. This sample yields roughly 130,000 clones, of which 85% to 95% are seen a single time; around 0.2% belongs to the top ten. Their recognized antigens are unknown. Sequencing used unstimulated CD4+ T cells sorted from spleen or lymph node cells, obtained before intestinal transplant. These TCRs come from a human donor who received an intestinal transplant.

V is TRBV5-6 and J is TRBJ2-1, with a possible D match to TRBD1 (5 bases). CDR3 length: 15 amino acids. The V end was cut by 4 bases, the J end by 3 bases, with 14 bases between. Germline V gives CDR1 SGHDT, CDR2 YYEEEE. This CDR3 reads CASSRTSGIYNEQFF. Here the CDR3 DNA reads TGTGCCAGCAGCCGAACGTCAGGGATCTACAATGAGCAGTTCTTC.

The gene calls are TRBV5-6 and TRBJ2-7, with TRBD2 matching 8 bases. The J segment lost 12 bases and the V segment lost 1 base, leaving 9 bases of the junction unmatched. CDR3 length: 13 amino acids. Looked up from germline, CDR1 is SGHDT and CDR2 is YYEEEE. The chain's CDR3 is CASSLSSVAGRYF. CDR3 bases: TGTGCCAGCAGCTTGAGCTCTGTAGCGGGACGGTACTTC.

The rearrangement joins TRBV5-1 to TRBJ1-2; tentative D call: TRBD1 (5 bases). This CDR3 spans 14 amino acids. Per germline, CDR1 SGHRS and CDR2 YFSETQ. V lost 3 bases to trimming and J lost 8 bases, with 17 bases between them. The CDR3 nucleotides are TGCGCCAGCAGCTCTAATCCGGGACCCGGGGGCTACACCTTC. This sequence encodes CASSSNPGPGGYTF.

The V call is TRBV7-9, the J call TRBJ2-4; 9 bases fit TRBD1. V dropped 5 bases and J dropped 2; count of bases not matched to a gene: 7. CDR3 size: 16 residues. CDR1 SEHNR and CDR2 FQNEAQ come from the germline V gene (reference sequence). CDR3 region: CASSVSGTGTKNIQYF. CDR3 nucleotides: TGTGCCAGCAGCGTGTCCGGGACAGGGACCAAAAACATTCAGTACTTC.

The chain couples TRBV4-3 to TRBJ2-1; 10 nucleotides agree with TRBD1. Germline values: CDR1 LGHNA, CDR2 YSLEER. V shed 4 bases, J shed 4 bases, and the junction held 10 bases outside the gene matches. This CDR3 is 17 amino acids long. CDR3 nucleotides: TGCGCCAGCAGCCGCCGGGGTGGGACAGGGGTGTACAATGAGCAGTTCTTC. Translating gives CASSRRGGTGVYNEQFF.

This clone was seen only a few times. CDR3 residues: CASTRDQKLAGAYEQYF. The CDR3 DNA is TGTGCCAGCACCCGGGATCAGAAGCTAGCGGGAGCGTACGAGCAGTACTTC. The rearrangement uses TRBV5-4 and TRBJ2-7; 10 positions agree with TRBD2. Germline lookup yields CDR1 SGHNT and CDR2 YYREEE (reference sequence). V shed 6 bases and J 4 bases; nucleotides not matched to a gene: 16. The CDR3 sequence is 17 residues long. Full variable domain (remainder filled in from reference TRBV5-4 and TRBJ2-7): ETGVTQSPTHLIKTRGQQVTLRCSSQSGHNTVSWYQQALGQGPQFIFQYYREEENGRGNFPPRFSGLQFPNYSSELNVNALELDDSALYLCASTRDQKLAGAYEQYFGPGTRLTVT.

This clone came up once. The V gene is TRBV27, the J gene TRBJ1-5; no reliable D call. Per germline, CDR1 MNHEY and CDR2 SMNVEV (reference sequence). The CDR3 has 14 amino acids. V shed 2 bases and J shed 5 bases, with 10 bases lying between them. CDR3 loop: CASSLTGRYQPQHF. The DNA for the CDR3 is TGTGCCAGCAGTTTAACCGGGAGGTATCAGCCCCAGCATTTT.

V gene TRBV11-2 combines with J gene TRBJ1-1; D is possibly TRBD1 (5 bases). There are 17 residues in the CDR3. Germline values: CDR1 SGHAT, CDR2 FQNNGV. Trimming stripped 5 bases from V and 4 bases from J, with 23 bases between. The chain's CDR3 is CASSARWDGAVGTEAFF. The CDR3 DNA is TGTGCCAGCAGCGCGCGATGGGACGGCGCAGTGGGCACTGAAGCTTTCTTT.

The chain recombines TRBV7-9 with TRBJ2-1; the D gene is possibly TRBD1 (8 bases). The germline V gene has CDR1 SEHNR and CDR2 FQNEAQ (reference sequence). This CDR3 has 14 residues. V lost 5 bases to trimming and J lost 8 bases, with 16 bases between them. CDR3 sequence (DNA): TGTGCCAGCAGCCACCGGACAGGGAGGGATGAGCAGTTCTTC. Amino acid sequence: CASSHRTGRDEQFF.

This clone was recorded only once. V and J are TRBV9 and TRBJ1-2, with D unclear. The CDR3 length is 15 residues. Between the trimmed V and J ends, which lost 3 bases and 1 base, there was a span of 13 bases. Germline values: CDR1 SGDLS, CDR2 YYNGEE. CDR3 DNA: TGTGCCAGCAGCGGGACCCCGACGGATAACTATGGCTACACCTTC. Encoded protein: CASSGTPTDNYGYTF.

DNA for the CDR3: TGTGCCAGCAGTTCACCTGACAGGGAAGCTAGGAATGAGCAGTTCTTC. The encoded protein is CASSSPDREARNEQFF. This chain connects TRBV27 to TRBJ2-1, with 7 bases fitting TRBD1. Germline V gene data show CDR1 as MNHEY and CDR2 as SMNVEV (reference sequence). The CDR3 spans 16 residues. V shed 4 bases, J shed 7 bases, and the junction held 13 bases outside the gene matches.

The CDR3: CSVVDRVAYNEQFF. In nucleotides, the CDR3 is TGCAGCGTTGTGGACAGGGTAGCTTACAATGAGCAGTTCTTC. The chain has TRBV29-1 and TRBJ2-1; the match to TRBD1 covers 8 bases. Germline V gene data show CDR1 as SQVTM and CDR2 as ANQGSEA. V was pared by 4 bases and J by 4 bases, with 6 bases of the junction left unmatched. This CDR3 region has 14 residues.

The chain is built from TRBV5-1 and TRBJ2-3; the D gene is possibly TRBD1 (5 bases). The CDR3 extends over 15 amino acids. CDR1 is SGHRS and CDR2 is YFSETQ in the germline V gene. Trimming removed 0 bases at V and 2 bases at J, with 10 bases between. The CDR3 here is CASSLVGVLTDTQYF. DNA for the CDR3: TGCGCCAGCAGCTTGGTAGGGGTCCTCACAGATACGCAGTATTTT.

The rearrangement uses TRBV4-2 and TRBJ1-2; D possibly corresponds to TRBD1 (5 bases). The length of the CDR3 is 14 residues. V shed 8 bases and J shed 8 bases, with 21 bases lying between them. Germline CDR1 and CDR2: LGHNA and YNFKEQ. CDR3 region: CASHMGGEGLGYTF. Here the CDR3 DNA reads TGTGCCAGCCATATGGGAGGGGAAGGGCTCGGCTACACCTTC.

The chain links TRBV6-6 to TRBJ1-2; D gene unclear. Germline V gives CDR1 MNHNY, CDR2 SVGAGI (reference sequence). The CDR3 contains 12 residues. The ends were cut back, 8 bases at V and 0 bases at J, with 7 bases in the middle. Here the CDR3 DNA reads TGTGCCAGCTCGGCATCTAACTATGGCTACACCTTC. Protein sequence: CASSASNYGYTF.

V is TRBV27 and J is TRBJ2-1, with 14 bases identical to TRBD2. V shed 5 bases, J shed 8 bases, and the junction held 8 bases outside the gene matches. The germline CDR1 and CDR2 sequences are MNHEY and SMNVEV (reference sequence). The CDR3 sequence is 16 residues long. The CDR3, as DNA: TGTGCCAGCAGTGGACTAGCGGGAGGAAAATGGTATGAGCAGTTCTTC. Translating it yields CASSGLAGGKWYEQFF.

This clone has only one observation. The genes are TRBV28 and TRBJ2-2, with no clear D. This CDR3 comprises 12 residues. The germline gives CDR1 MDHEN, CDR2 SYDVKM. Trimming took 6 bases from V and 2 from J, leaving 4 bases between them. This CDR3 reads CASRLNTGELFF. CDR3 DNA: TGTGCCAGCAGACTTAACACCGGGGAGCTGTTTTTT.

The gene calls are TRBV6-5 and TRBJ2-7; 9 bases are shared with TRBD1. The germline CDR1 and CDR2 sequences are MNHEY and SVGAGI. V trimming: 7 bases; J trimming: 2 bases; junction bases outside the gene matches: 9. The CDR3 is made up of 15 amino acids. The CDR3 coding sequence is TGTGCCAGCACCGAGACCGGGACAGGGACCTACGAGCAGTACTTC. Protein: CASTETGTGTYEQYF.

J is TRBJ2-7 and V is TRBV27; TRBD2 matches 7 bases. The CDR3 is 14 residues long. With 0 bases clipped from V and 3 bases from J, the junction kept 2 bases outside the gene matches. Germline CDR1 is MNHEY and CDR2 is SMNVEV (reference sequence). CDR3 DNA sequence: TGTGCCAGCAGTTTATCGGCTAGCGGCTACGAGCAGTACTTC. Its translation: CASSLSASGYEQYF.

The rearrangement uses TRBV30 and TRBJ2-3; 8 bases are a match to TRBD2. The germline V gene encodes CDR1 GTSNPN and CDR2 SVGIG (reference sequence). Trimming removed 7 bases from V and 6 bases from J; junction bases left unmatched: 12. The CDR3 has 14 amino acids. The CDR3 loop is CAFLKREIRDTQYF. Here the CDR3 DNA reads TGTGCCTTTTTAAAGCGGGAGATTCGTGATACGCAGTATTTT.

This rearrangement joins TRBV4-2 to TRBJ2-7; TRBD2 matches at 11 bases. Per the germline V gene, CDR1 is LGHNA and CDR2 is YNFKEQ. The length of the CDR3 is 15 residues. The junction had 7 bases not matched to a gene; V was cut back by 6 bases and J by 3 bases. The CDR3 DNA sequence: TGTGCCAGCAGGGCGACTAGCGGGATAAACTACGAGCAGTACTTC. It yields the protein CASRATSGINYEQYF.

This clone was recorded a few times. The CDR3 reads CASSLPQGGGTEAFF. The CDR3 DNA reads as TGTGCCAGCAGCCTTCCTCAGGGAGGAGGCACTGAAGCTTTCTTT. The chain recombines TRBV7-2 with TRBJ1-1; maybe TRBD1 (5 bases). Germline V lookup: CDR1 SGHTA, CDR2 FQGNSA. Trimming removed 5 bases from V and 4 bases from J, with 17 bases in between. The CDR3 is 15 amino acids.